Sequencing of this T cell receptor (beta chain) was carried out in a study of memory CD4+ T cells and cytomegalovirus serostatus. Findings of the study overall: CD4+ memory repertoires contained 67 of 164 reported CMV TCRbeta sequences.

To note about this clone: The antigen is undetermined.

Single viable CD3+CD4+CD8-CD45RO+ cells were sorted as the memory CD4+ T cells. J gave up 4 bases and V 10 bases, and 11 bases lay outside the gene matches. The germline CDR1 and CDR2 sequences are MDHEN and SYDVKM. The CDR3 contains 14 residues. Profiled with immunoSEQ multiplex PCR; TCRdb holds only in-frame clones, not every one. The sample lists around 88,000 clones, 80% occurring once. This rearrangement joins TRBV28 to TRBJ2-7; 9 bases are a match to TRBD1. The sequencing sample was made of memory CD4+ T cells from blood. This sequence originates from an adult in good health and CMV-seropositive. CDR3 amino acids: CATSIGGQGYEQYF. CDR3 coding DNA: TGTGCCACCTCGATAGGGGGACAGGGTTACGAGCAGTACTTC.